Presented here are 20 T cell receptor beta chains from one specimen sequenced in a study of T cell repertoires in cytomegalovirus infection. TCRdb re-derived calls from the reads in MiXCR, one entry per CDR3 protein. The data show 150,000 to 200,000 distinct CDR3 sequences, with roughly 14% seen just once and approximately 30% held by the top ten. Sequencing input: PBMCs. The receptor set was obtained from a human donor in good health (CMV status not recorded). Some clones in this sample may be carry-over from other donors' samples.

This rearrangement joins TRBV7-9 to TRBJ1-5, with D possibly TRBD1 on 6 matching bases. V lost 3 bases to trimming and J lost 4 bases, with 13 bases between them. This CDR3 has 15 residues. CDR1 SEHNR and CDR2 FQNEAQ come from the germline V gene (reference sequence). This chain's CDR3 is CASSFLLGANQPQHF. CDR3 coding DNA: TGTGCCAGCAGCTTTTTATTGGGGGCGAATCAGCCCCAGCATTTT.

This clonotype has ten or more counts. V usage is TRBV28 and J usage is TRBJ1-6; D is unclear. Germline V CDR1 and CDR2: MDHEN, SYDVKM. Trimming cost V 5 bases and J 7 bases, with 15 bases left between them. This CDR3 is 15 amino acids long. The CDR3 region is CASSRGLGLNSPLHF. The CDR3 region has the DNA TGTGCCAGCAGTCGAGGCCTAGGACTCAATTCACCCCTCCACTTT.

This chain joins TRBV7-4 and TRBJ1-1; 7 positions agree with TRBD1. Trimming at V came to 4 bases and at J to 3 bases, leaving 11 bases not matched to a gene. Germline lookup yields CDR1 SGHVT and CDR2 SQSDAQ. This CDR3 is built from 16 residues. This chain's CDR3 is CASSSSTGAGDTEAFF. The CDR3 DNA sequence: TGTGCCAGCAGCTCTAGTACAGGGGCTGGCGACACTGAAGCTTTCTTT.

V and J are TRBV5-6 and TRBJ1-1; weak D call: TRBD1 (5 bases). The germline V gene encodes CDR1 SGHDT and CDR2 YYEEEE. The CDR3 sequence is 13 residues long. V dropped 0 bases and J dropped 11 bases, with 14 bases sitting between them. The CDR3 region has the DNA TGTGCCAGCAGCTTGGGGTCGAAGAAGGGGGCTTTCTTT. Its protein is CASSLGSKKGAFF.

This chain connects TRBV24-1 to TRBJ2-2; a weak D match, TRBD2 (6 bases). The germline V gene encodes CDR1 KGHDR and CDR2 SFDVKD. Trimming pared 4 bases from V and 3 bases from J, leaving 14 bases between. The CDR3 is 16 residues long. The CDR3 is CATSDPGTSDTGELFF. The CDR3 coding sequence is TGTGCCACCAGTGACCCCGGGACTTCAGACACCGGGGAGCTGTTTTTT.

This clonotype was counted at least ten times. The chain couples TRBV5-6 to TRBJ2-1; 7 bases map to TRBD1. Germline lookup yields CDR1 SGHDT and CDR2 YYEEEE. The CDR3 has 14 residues. Losses at the gene ends were 5 bases for V and 12 bases for J; bases not matched to a gene: 14. CDR3 region: CASRRTDRLLSQFF. Written as DNA, the CDR3 is TGTGCCAGCAGACGGACGGACAGGCTCTTATCGCAGTTCTTC.

This clonotype was picked up many times. This rearrangement joins TRBV7-2 to TRBJ1-1, with 7 bases that match TRBD1. The CDR3 is made up of 14 amino acids. The V and J ends lost 4 bases and 5 bases, in that order; junction bases with no gene match: 7. CDR1 is SGHTA, CDR2 FQGNSA, per germline. The CDR3 DNA follows: TGTGCCAGCAGCTCTTGGACAGGCGGGACTGAAGCTTTCTTT. Protein product: CASSSWTGGTEAFF.

This clonotype occurred many times. The chain links TRBV6-1 to TRBJ2-3; TRBD2 matches at 9 bases. Trimming at V came to 1 base and at J to 6 bases, leaving 11 bases not matched to a gene. Germline V gene sequence: CDR1 MNHNS, CDR2 SASEGT. The CDR3 runs 17 residues. The CDR3 sequence is CASSEEGSGGLKDTQYF. CDR3 bases: TGTGCCAGCAGTGAAGAGGGTAGCGGGGGCCTGAAGGATACGCAGTATTTT.

This clonotype was seen many times. Written as DNA, the CDR3 is TGTGCCAGCAGTGAACTCCCTGGACTAGCGGGAGGCGAGCAGTACTTC. This codes for CASSELPGLAGGEQYF. The chain couples TRBV6-1 to TRBJ2-7, with TRBD2 matching over 14 bases. The CDR3 has 16 amino acids. The germline V gene encodes CDR1 MNHNS and CDR2 SASEGT. The V segment lost 2 bases and the J segment 6 bases; nucleotides outside the gene matches: 6.

This clonotype has at least ten counts. The chain joins TRBV7-9 to TRBJ2-5; D remains ambiguous. The CDR3 extends over 12 amino acids. Per germline, CDR1 SEHNR and CDR2 FQNEAQ (reference sequence). The V end was cut by 1 base, the J end by 5 bases, with 5 bases between. This CDR3 reads CASSLEVETQYF. CDR3 sequence (DNA): TGTGCCAGCAGCTTAGAAGTGGAGACCCAGTACTTC.

This CDR3 is CASSLGGWHEQFF. CDR3 DNA: TGTGCCAGCAGTTTAGGGGGGTGGCACGAGCAGTTCTTC. The chain has TRBV28 and TRBJ2-1; possible D gene TRBD2, 6 bases. The CDR3 totals 13 residues. Deletions cut 2 bases from V and 10 bases from J, with 12 bases between. Germline V lookup: CDR1 MDHEN, CDR2 SYDVKM.

The gene calls are TRBV5-5 and TRBJ1-1; D is unclear. Looked up from germline, CDR1 is SGHKS and CDR2 is YYEKEE (reference sequence). V was clipped by 4 bases and J by 1 base, with 11 bases between them. This CDR3 spans 14 amino acids. The CDR3 loop reads CASSPHQPNTEAFF. CDR3 DNA sequence: TGTGCCAGCAGCCCGCATCAACCGAACACTGAAGCTTTCTTT.

CDR3 protein: CATMRSGEETQYF. The CDR3 DNA is TGTGCCACCATGAGGTCCGGGGAGGAGACCCAGTACTTC. The chain uses TRBV15 and TRBJ2-5; TRBD2 is a possible D gene (5 bases). Looked up from germline, CDR1 is LNHNV and CDR2 is YYDKDF (reference sequence). The CDR3 length is 13 residues. V was pared by 7 bases and J by 5 bases, with 14 bases between.

The V call is TRBV6-2 or TRBV6-3, the J call TRBJ2-5; the D call may be TRBD1 or TRBD2 (5 bases each). The germline V and J ends were trimmed by 5 bases and 4 bases, with 11 bases remaining between them. In germline, CDR1 is MNHEY, CDR2 SVGEGT. The CDR3 has 13 residues. The CDR3 is CASSVGVAETQYF. The CDR3 DNA reads TGTGCCAGCAGTGTGGGGGTAGCAGAGACCCAGTACTTC.

This clonotype was seen repeatedly, ten times or more. J is TRBJ1-5 and V is TRBV7-2, with 7 bases matching TRBD1. CDR3 size: 15 residues. V trimming: 5 bases; J trimming: 6 bases; junction bases outside the gene matches: 10. Germline CDR1 reads SGHTA; CDR2 reads FQGNSA. DNA for the CDR3: TGTGCCAGCAGCGCCATGAGGGGGCTGGGTCAGCCCCAGCATTTT. This codes for CASSAMRGLGQPQHF. Based on the CDR3 plus reference TRBV7-2 and TRBJ1-5, the full variable domain is GAGVSQSPSNKVTEKGKDVELRCDPISGHTALYWYRQSLGQGLEFLIYFQGNSAPDKSGLPSDRFSAERTGGSVSTLTIQRTQQEDSAVYLCASSAMRGLGQPQHFGDGTRLSIL.

The CDR3 DNA reads TGTGCCAGCAGCGAGGGACAGGTCCTCTCTGGGGCCAACGTCCTGACTTTC. Amino acids: CASSEGQVLSGANVLTF. The chain employs TRBV2 and TRBJ2-6; TRBD1 matches at 8 bases. The CDR3 is made up of 17 amino acids. Trimming cost V 6 bases and J 0 bases; bases outside gene matches: 7. Germline CDR1 and CDR2: SNHLY and FYNNEI. The full variable domain, in which reference TRBV2 and TRBJ2-6 provide the parts outside the CDR3, is EPEVTQTPSHQVTQMGQEVILRCVPISNHLYFYWYRQILGQKVEFLVSFYNNEISEKSEIFDDQFSVERPDGSNFTLKIRSTKLEDSAMYFCASSEGQVLSGANVLTFGAGSRLTVL.

This clonotype was seen a handful of times. The gene calls are TRBV14 and TRBJ2-2; D possibly corresponds to TRBD2 (6 bases). The CDR3 extends over 12 amino acids. Trimming left V 7 bases short and J 3 bases short, with 6 bases between. Germline CDR1 reads SGHDN; CDR2 reads FVKESK. The CDR3 DNA follows: TGTGCCAGCACTAGCGACACCGGGGAGCTGTTTTTT. Protein product: CASTSDTGELFF. Drawing the rest from reference TRBV14 and TRBJ2-2, the complete variable domain is EAGVTQFPSHSVIEKGQTVTLRCDPISGHDNLYWYRRVMGKEIKFLLHFVKESKQDESGMPNNRFLAERTGGTYSTLKVQPAELEDSGVYFCASTSDTGELFFGEGSRLTVL.

This chain links TRBV29-1 with TRBJ1-2; no clear D. Germline CDR1 SQVTM, CDR2 ANQGSEA. V lost 3 bases and J 4 bases, leaving 9 bases between the germline ends. The CDR3 runs 12 residues. CDR3 amino acids: CSVEVRIYGYTF. The CDR3 DNA reads TGCAGCGTTGAGGTCAGGATCTATGGCTACACCTTC.

The chain combines TRBV5-1 with TRBJ2-1; tentative D call: TRBD2 (6 bases). V was shortened by 4 bases and J by 0 bases, with 11 bases between the two germline ends. Germline V gives CDR1 SGHRS, CDR2 YFSETQ. The CDR3 sequence is 15 residues long. CDR3 in amino acids: CASSTGLSSYNEQFF. Written as DNA, the CDR3 is TGCGCCAGCAGCACGGGACTGAGCTCCTACAATGAGCAGTTCTTC.

This clonotype was counted ten times or more. The rearrangement uses TRBV28 and TRBJ1-5; D call uncertain. V lost 5 bases and J lost 3, with 8 bases in between. The germline V gene encodes CDR1 MDHEN and CDR2 SYDVKM. The CDR3 contains 13 residues. In nucleotides, the CDR3 is TGTGCCAGCAGTCCTGCTGACAATCAGCCCCAGCATTTT. Translation gives CASSPADNQPQHF.